The rows below give T cell receptor beta chains drawn from one sample of a study of OX40 agonist ivuxolimab in advanced cancers. Only in-frame clones appear in the TCRdb table, and some are missing; sequencing was by immunoSEQ multiplex PCR. Among about 71,000 clones listed, 80% to 90% were seen once. Specimen: CD4+ or CD8+ T cells sorted from blood, collected in a trial of the OX40 agonist ivuxolimab. Every receptor here comes from an adult with an advanced solid tumor such as melanoma, head and neck, liver or kidney cancer. Each CDR3 is given with its conserved first and last residue. Each record gives: V gene, J gene, D gene, clone size, CDR3 DNA, CDR3 protein. A D gene is named only where the DNA matches it firmly. Part of the rows lack a size; the others show once, few, many or a class for expanded clones.

TRBV19	TRBJ2-5	.	once	TGTGCCAGTAGTATCGGAACGGGGACGGGAGAGACCCAGTACTTC	CASSIGTGTGETQYF
TRBV9	TRBJ2-1	TRBD2	.	TGTGCCAGCAGCCCCGGGCTAGCGGACAATGAGCAGTTCTTC	CASSPGLADNEQFF
TRBV7-9	TRBJ2-5	TRBD1	.	TGTGCCAGCAGCTCCAGGACAGGTGCAGAGACCCAGTACTTC	CASSSRTGAETQYF
TRBV4-1	TRBJ1-1	TRBD1	.	TGCGCCAGTATGACAGGGAGAATCCGCATGAACACTGAAGCTTTCTTT	CASMTGRIRMNTEAFF
TRBV7-8	TRBJ2-5	.	few	TGTGCCAGCAGCTTAGCTCAGGGTGAAGAGACCCAGTACTTC	CASSLAQGEETQYF
TRBV6-1	TRBJ2-7	.	.	TGTGCCAGCAGGGAAAACTACGAGCAGTACTTC	CASRENYEQYF
TRBV6-1	TRBJ1-5	.	few	TGTGCCAGCAGTGAAATTAGTACAGGGAGTCAGCCCCAGCATTTT	CASSEISTGSQPQHF
TRBV7-3	TRBJ2-2	TRBD2	.	TGTGCCAGCAGCTTATTCCCTAGCGGGAACACCGGGGAGCTGTTTTTT	CASSLFPSGNTGELFF
TRBV30	TRBJ2-3	.	.	TGTGCCTGGGCCCCTAGCACAGATACGCAGTATTTT	CAWAPSTDTQYF
TRBV4-2	TRBJ2-7	.	.	TGTGCCAGCAGCACACAGGGTCAAGGCTACGAGCAGTACTTC	CASSTQGQGYEQYF
TRBV5-4	TRBJ2-3	.	.	TGTGCCAGCAGCTCTGGAGGCGTCAGGGTGGGCACAGATACGCAGTATTTT	CASSSGGVRVGTDTQYF
TRBV2	TRBJ2-1	.	once	TGTGCCAGCAGTGAAATTCTCGAGGCAGAGCAGTTCTTC	CASSEILEAEQFF
TRBV30	TRBJ1-1	.	.	TGTGCCTGGAGTGTACAGTTGGCGAACACTGAAGCTTTCTTT	CAWSVQLANTEAFF
TRBV18	TRBJ2-7	.	.	TGTGCCAGCTCACCGACGCAGGGTAAAAGGAACGAGCAGTACTTC	CASSPTQGKRNEQYF
TRBV29-1	TRBJ2-1	TRBD2	.	TGCAGCGTTGAAGGTGAGGGACTAGCGGGAGTAAGGTTCAATGAGCAGTTCTTC	CSVEGEGLAGVRFNEQFF
TRBV30	TRBJ1-5	TRBD1	.	TGTGCCTGGAGCCAGGGGGGCAATCAGCCCCAGCATTTT	CAWSQGGNQPQHF